What follows is one T cell receptor (beta chain) and its context. These data are taken from a study of blood T cell repertoires in COVID-19. Those who participated ranged in age from about 18 to 89 years and resided in 24 US areas. TCRdb keeps only in-frame clones here, not all; method: immunoSEQ multiplex PCR. Among fewer than 600,000 clones listed, 88% were seen once. The clonotype comes from a middle-aged woman who had recovered from COVID-19. Input material: PBMCs or T cells enriched from blood (not recorded which).

In DNA, the CDR3 is TGTGCCAGTAGTCAGGGACAGGCGACGAACACTGAAGCTTTCTTT. Translating gives CASSQGQATNTEAFF. The rearrangement links TRBV19 to TRBJ1-1, with 8 bases that match TRBD1. The germline V gene has CDR1 LNHDA and CDR2 SQIVND (reference sequence). Trimming removed 5 bases from V and 1 base from J; junction bases left unmatched: 6. The CDR3 has 15 amino acids. The full variable domain, with the rest looked up from reference TRBV19 and TRBJ1-1, is DGGITQSPKYLFRKEGQNVTLSCEQNLNHDAMYWYRQDPGQGLRLIYYSQIVNDFQKGDIAEGYSVSREKKESFPLTVTSAQKNPTAFYLCASSQGQATNTEAFFGQGTRLTVV.